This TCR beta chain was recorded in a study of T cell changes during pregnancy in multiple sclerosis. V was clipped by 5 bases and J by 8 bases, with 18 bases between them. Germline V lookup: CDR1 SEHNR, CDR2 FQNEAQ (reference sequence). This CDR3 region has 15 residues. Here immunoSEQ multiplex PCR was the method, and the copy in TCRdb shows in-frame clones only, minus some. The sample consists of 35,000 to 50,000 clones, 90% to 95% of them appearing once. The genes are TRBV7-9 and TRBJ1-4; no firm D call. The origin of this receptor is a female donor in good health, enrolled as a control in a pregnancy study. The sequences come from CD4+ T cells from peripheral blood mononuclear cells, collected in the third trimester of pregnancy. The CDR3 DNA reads TGTGCCAGCAGCCTAGACATCGGGAACGGGGAAAAACTGTTTTTT. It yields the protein CASSLDIGNGEKLFF.